These 19 T cell receptor beta chains came from one sample sequenced in a study of T cell responses to AZD1222 COVID-19 vaccine. The data were produced by immunoSEQ multiplex PCR, yet TCRdb's version contains in-frame clones alone and is incomplete. In the table there are about 93,000 clones, 85% to 90% of which are singletons. The sample here was peripheral blood, taken 28 days after the second AZD1222 dose. The origin of the receptors is an adult who received the AZD1222 COVID-19 vaccine.

CDR3 residues: CASSPRRLAGGQLDKNIQYF. In DNA, the CDR3 is TGTGCCAGCAGCCCTCGGAGACTAGCGGGGGGGCAGTTGGACAAAAACATTCAGTACTTC. This chain uses TRBV7-8 with TRBJ2-4; 14 bases are shared with TRBD2. Trimming removed 5 bases from V and 3 bases from J; junction bases left unmatched: 15. The CDR3 totals 20 residues. Germline V gene lookup returns CDR1 SGHVS and CDR2 FQNEAQ.

The chain carries TRBV18 and TRBJ2-7; D tentatively fits TRBD1 or TRBD2 (5 bases each). The CDR3 runs to 16 residues. Trimming took off 3 bases at V and 4 bases at J, with 19 bases between the two ends. Germline-derived CDR1 and CDR2 are KGHSH and LQKENI. The CDR3 DNA sequence: TGTGCCAGCTCACCGGCCGGCTACGGGGCAGGGTACGAGCAGTACTTC. This codes for CASSPAGYGAGYEQYF.

The chain couples TRBV5-5 to TRBJ1-2; TRBD1 is a possible D gene (6 bases). This CDR3 region has 13 residues. With 2 bases removed from V and 5 bases from J, the gap between germline ends came to 10 bases. Germline assignment: CDR1 SGHKS and CDR2 YYEKEE (reference sequence). CDR3 in DNA: TGTGCCAGCAGCTTCTTGACAGGTTATGGCTACACCTTC. Residues: CASSFLTGYGYTF.

Of note for this clone: At one of its ends the junction is not consistent with the germline gene, which may arise from a read error. The chain employs TRBV6-4 and TRBJ1-4, with D unresolved. There are 17 residues in the CDR3. Per germline, CDR1 MRHNA and CDR2 SNTAGT. CDR3 DNA sequence: TGTGCCACCAGTTTGGCGTGTCGCGGCCGCTTTGATGAAAAACTGTTTTTT. Its protein product is CATSLACRGRFDEKLFF.

The rearrangement uses TRBV7-9 and TRBJ1-6, with D perhaps TRBD1 (6 bases). V was clipped by 5 bases and J by 8 bases, with 19 bases between them. Germline CDR1 SEHNR, CDR2 FQNEAQ (reference sequence). CDR3 length: 16 residues. The CDR3 spells CASSRTTGSTDSPLHF. CDR3 bases: TGTGCCAGCAGCCGAACTACAGGGAGCACGGATTCACCCCTCCACTTT.

The chain recombines TRBV4-2 with TRBJ2-3; 9 nucleotides line up with TRBD2. The CDR3 extends over 17 amino acids. Germline CDR1 is LGHNA and CDR2 is YNFKEQ. The trim removed 0 bases at V and 0 bases at J, leaving 4 bases unmatched. The CDR3 protein is CASSQEWSGGSTDTQYF. DNA of the CDR3: TGTGCCAGCAGCCAAGAATGGAGCGGGGGGAGCACAGATACGCAGTATTTT.

V is TRBV7-6 and J is TRBJ2-6; D is uncertain. Trimming removed 4 bases from V and 4 bases from J, with 5 bases in between. The CDR3 is 13 residues long. Per the germline V gene, CDR1 is SGHVS and CDR2 is FNYEAQ. The chain's CDR3 is CASSSSGANVLTF. For the CDR3, the DNA is TGTGCCAGCAGCTCCTCAGGGGCCAACGTCCTGACTTTC.

This chain uses TRBV16 with TRBJ1-4; D is ambiguous. The germline V and J ends were trimmed by 0 bases and 6 bases, with 14 bases remaining between them. Germline V gene sequence: CDR1 KGHSY, CDR2 FQNENV. This CDR3 is built from 16 residues. The CDR3 here is CASSQSSGPWDEKLFF. The DNA of the CDR3 is TGTGCCAGCAGCCAATCCTCCGGACCCTGGGATGAAAAACTGTTTTTT.

The rearrangement joins TRBV5-1 to TRBJ2-1, with 10 nucleotides matching TRBD2. The CDR3 is 16 residues long. Losses at the gene ends were 0 bases for V and 7 bases for J; bases not matched to a gene: 7. Germline CDR1 reads SGHRS; CDR2 reads YFSETQ. The CDR3 sequence: CASSLGRTSGVNEQFF. The CDR3 DNA follows: TGCGCCAGCAGCTTGGGGAGGACTAGCGGAGTAAATGAGCAGTTCTTC.

In its sample, this clone was seen a few times. The chain recombines TRBV6-5 with TRBJ1-6; a possible D gene is TRBD1 (6 bases). Per germline, CDR1 MNHEY and CDR2 SVGAGI. The CDR3 consists of 14 residues. Trimming left V 8 bases short and J 4 bases short, with 12 bases between. The CDR3 loop is CASRGGGYNSPLHF. The DNA of the CDR3 is TGTGCCAGCCGAGGAGGGGGGTATAATTCACCCCTCCACTTT.

In this sample, this clone turned up once. The rearrangement uses TRBV10-3 and TRBJ2-7; 11 positions agree with TRBD2. Trimming took 0 bases from V and 0 from J; bases not matched to a gene: 7. This CDR3 is built from 18 residues. Germline values: CDR1 ENHRY, CDR2 SYGVKD. Here the CDR3 reads CAISESPSGGPTSYEQYF. The CDR3 nucleotides read TGTGCCATCAGTGAGTCCCCTAGCGGGGGGCCCACCTCCTACGAGCAGTACTTC.

V and J are TRBV19 and TRBJ1-4; D is perhaps TRBD1 (6 bases). Trimming removed 4 bases from V and 4 bases from J, with 10 bases in between. This CDR3 spans 14 amino acids. The germline CDR1 and CDR2 sequences are LNHDA and SQIVND (reference sequence). CDR3 region: CASSRDRSNEKLFF. In nucleotides, the CDR3 is TGTGCCAGTAGTAGAGACAGGAGTAATGAAAAACTGTTTTTT. The full variable domain, its missing parts supplied by reference TRBV19 and TRBJ1-4, is DGGITQSPKYLFRKEGQNVTLSCEQNLNHDAMYWYRQDPGQGLRLIYYSQIVNDFQKGDIAEGYSVSREKKESFPLTVTSAQKNPTAFYLCASSRDRSNEKLFFGSGTQLSVL.

This sequence joins TRBV4-2 and TRBJ1-2; tentatively, D is TRBD1 (5 bases). The germline V gene has CDR1 LGHNA and CDR2 YNFKEQ. The CDR3 is 16 residues long. The V end lost 1 base, the J end lost 7 bases, and 19 bases lay between the germline ends. The CDR3 spells CASSQAPQGEGGGYTF. CDR3 coding DNA: TGTGCCAGCAGCCAAGCCCCTCAAGGGGAGGGTGGTGGCTACACCTTC.

The count of this clone is one. The chain recombines TRBV6-1 with TRBJ2-2; a possible D gene is TRBD2 (5 bases). V lost 0 bases and J lost 0, with 20 bases in between. Germline V gene sequence: CDR1 MNHNS, CDR2 SASEGT. This CDR3 spans 20 amino acids. The CDR3 loop is CASSEALLGKGPPNTGELFF. In DNA, the CDR3 is TGTGCCAGCAGTGAAGCGCTACTCGGGAAGGGCCCCCCGAACACCGGGGAGCTGTTTTTT.

V usage is TRBV5-1 and J usage is TRBJ2-1; 11 bases agree with TRBD1. The CDR3 totals 14 residues. From germline, CDR1 is SGHRS and CDR2 YFSETQ. Germline trimming cut 4 bases from V and 9 bases from J; bases unmatched to any gene: 6. The CDR3 reads CASSPGDRGTEQFF. DNA for the CDR3: TGCGCCAGCAGCCCGGGGGACAGGGGGACTGAGCAGTTCTTC.

V is TRBV4-2 and J is TRBJ2-3; 8 bases align to TRBD2. The CDR3 is 14 residues long. CDR1 and CDR2 from the germline V gene are LGHNA and YNFKEQ. V gave up 4 bases and J gave up 5 bases; unmatched junction bases: 5. Here the CDR3 reads CASSPGLEIDTQYF. The DNA for the CDR3 is TGTGCCAGCAGCCCGGGACTAGAGATAGATACGCAGTATTTT.

This chain connects TRBV11-2 to TRBJ2-1, with D maybe TRBD1 (6 bases). CDR3 size: 13 residues. Germline loops: CDR1 SGHAT, CDR2 FQNNGV. Trimming shortened V by 4 bases and J by 5 bases, and 9 bases separated the two germline ends. The CDR3 DNA follows: TGTGCCAGCAGCTCGGACAGCCACAATGAGCAGTTCTTC. As protein: CASSSDSHNEQFF.

CDR3 loop: CASSLVVGGLENTEAFF. The CDR3 DNA reads TGTGCCAGCAGCTTGGTAGTCGGGGGGCTGGAGAACACTGAAGCTTTCTTT. This sequence joins TRBV5-8 and TRBJ1-1, with D perhaps TRBD1 (6 bases). V gave up 0 bases and J gave up 1 base, with 16 bases separating them. The CDR3 is 17 residues long. The germline V gene encodes CDR1 SGHTS and CDR2 YDEGEE.

This clone has more than one count but fewer than ten. V and J are TRBV3-1 (or the pseudogene TRBV3-2) and TRBJ2-2, with TRBD1 identical over 8 bases. The V and J ends lost 3 bases and 6 bases, in that order; junction bases with no gene match: 15. The germline V gene has CDR1 LGHDT and CDR2 YNNKEL (reference sequence). The CDR3 length is 18 residues. The CDR3 is CASSQDERTGFFSGELFF. CDR3 in DNA: TGTGCCAGCAGCCAGGACGAGAGGACAGGGTTCTTTTCCGGGGAGCTGTTTTTT.